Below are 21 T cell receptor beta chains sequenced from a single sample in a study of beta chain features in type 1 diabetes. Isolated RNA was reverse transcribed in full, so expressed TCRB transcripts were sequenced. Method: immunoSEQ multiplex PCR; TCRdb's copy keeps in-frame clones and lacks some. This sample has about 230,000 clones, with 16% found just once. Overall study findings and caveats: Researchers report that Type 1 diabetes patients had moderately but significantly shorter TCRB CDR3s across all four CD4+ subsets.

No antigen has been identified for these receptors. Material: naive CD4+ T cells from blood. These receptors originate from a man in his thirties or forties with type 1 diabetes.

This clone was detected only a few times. For the CDR3, the DNA is TGTGCCAGCTCACCAACCCGGGAGACCCAGTACTTC. Translating gives CASSPTRETQYF. The chain couples TRBV18 to TRBJ2-5; D gene ambiguous. The CDR3 contains 12 residues. Per germline, CDR1 KGHSH and CDR2 LQKENI. V was clipped by 2 bases and J by 5 bases, with 6 bases between them.

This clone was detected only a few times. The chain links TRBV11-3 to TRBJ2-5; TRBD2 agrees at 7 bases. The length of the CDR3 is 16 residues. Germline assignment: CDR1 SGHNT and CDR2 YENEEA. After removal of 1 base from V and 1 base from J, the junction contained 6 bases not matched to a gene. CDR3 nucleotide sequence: TGTGCCAGCAGCTTAGGGTTAGCGGGCGTCCAAGAGACCCAGTACTTC. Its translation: CASSLGLAGVQETQYF.

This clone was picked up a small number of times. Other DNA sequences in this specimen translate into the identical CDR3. The CDR3 DNA is TGCAGTGCTAAGGAAGAGACCCAGTACTTC. It specifies CSAKEETQYF. The V and J genes are TRBV20-1 and TRBJ2-5; no clear D gene. Germline-derived CDR1 and CDR2 are DFQATT and SNEGSKA (reference sequence). Between the trimmed V and J ends, which lost 4 bases and 3 bases, there was a span of 3 bases. This CDR3 has 10 residues.

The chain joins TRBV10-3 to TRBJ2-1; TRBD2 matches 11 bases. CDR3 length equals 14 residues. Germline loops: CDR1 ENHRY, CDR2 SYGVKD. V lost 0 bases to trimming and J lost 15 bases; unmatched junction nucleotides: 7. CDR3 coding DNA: TGTGCCATCAGTGAGTCATTACTAGCGGGAGTACCGTTCTTC. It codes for CAISESLLAGVPFF.

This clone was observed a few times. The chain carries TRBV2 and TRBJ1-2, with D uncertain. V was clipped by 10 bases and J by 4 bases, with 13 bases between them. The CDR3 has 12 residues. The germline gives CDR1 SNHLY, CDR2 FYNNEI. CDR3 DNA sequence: TGTGCCACCTCCAGGAGACCCTATGGCTACACCTTC. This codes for CATSRRPYGYTF.

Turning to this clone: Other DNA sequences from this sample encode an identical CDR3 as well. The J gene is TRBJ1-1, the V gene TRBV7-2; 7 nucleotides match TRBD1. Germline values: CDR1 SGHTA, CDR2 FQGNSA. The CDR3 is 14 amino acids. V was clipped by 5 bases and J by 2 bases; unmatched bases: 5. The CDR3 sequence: CASSPRTGNTEAFF. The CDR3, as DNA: TGTGCCAGCAGCCCCAGGACAGGTAACACTGAAGCTTTCTTT.

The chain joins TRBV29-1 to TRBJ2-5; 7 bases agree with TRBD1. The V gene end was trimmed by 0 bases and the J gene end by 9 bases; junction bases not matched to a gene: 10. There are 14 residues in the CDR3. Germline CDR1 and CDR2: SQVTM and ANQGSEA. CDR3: CSVEDLRGGKAQYF. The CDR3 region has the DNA TGCAGCGTTGAAGATCTTCGAGGGGGCAAGGCCCAGTACTTC.

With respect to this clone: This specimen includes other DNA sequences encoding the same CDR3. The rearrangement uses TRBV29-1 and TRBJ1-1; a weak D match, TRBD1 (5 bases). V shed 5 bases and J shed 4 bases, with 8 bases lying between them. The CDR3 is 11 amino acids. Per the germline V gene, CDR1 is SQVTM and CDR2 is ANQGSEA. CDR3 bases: TGCAGCGTTACCGGGGCCACTGAAGCTTTCTTT. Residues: CSVTGATEAFF.

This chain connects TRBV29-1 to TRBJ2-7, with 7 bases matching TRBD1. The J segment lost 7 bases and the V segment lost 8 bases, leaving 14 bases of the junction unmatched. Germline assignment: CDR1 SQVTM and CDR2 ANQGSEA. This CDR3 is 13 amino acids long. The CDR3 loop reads CSLSFKAGGEQYF. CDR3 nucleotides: TGCAGCTTATCGTTCAAGGCAGGGGGAGAGCAGTACTTC.

CDR3 in DNA: TGTGCCAGCAGTTACGCGGGAGCCACCGGGGAGCTGTTTTTT. It yields the protein CASSYAGATGELFF. V gene TRBV28 combines with J gene TRBJ2-2; 7 bases are shared with TRBD2. Germline V gene lookup returns CDR1 MDHEN and CDR2 SYDVKM. The CDR3 spans 14 residues. J was trimmed by 4 bases and V by 4 bases; bases with no gene match: 3.

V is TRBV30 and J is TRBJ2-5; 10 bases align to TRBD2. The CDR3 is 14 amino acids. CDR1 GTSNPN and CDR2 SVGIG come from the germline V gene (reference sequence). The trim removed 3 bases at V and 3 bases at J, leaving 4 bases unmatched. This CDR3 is CAWSLGLAEETQYF. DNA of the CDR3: TGTGCCTGGAGCCTTGGACTAGCGGAAGAGACCCAGTACTTC.

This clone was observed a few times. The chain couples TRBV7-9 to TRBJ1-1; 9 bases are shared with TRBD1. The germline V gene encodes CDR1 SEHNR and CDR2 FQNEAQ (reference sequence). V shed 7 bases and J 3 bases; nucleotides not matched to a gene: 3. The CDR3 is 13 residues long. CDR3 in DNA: TGTGCCAGCACCCGGGACAGGGACACTGAAGCTTTCTTT. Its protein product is CASTRDRDTEAFF.

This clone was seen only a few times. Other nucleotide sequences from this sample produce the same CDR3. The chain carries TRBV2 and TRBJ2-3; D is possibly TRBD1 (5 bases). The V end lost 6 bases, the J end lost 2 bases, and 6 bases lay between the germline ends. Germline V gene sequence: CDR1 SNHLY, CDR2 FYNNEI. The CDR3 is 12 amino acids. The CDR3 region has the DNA TGTGCCAGCAGACAGGACACAGATACGCAGTATTTT. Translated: CASRQDTDTQYF.

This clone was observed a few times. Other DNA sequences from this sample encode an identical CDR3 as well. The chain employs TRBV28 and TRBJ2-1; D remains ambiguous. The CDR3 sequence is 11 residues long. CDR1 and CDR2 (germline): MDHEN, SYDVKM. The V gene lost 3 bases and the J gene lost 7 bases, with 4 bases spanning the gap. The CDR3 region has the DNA TGTGCCAGCAGTTTCAGGAATGAGCAGTTCTTC. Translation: CASSFRNEQFF.

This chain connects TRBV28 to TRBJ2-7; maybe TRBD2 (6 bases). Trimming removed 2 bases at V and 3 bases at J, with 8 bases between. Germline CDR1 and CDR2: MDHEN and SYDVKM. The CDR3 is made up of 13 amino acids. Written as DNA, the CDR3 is TGTGCCAGCAGTTTAGCGGACTACTACGAGCAGTACTTC. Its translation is CASSLADYYEQYF.

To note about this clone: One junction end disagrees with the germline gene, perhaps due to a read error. The CDR3 sequence: CASSLESIYTEAFF. In nucleotides, the CDR3 is TGTGCCAGCTCACTCGAAAGCATCTACACTGAGGCTTTCTTT. The V and J genes are TRBV18 and TRBJ1-1; no firm D call. The CDR3 has 14 amino acids. Germline lookup yields CDR1 KGHSH and CDR2 LQKENI.

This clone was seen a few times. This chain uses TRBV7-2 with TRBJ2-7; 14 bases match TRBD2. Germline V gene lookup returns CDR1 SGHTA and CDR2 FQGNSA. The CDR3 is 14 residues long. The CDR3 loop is CASKVGTSGSEQYF. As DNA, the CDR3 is TGTGCTTCAAAAGTGGGGACTAGCGGGAGCGAGCAGTACTTC.

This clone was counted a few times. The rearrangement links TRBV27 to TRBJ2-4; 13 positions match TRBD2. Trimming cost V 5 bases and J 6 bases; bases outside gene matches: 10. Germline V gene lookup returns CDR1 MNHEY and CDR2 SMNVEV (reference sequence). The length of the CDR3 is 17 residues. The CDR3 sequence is CASSPWTSGSGGNIQYF. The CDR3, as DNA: TGTGCCAGCAGTCCCTGGACTAGCGGGAGTGGTGGAAACATTCAGTACTTC.

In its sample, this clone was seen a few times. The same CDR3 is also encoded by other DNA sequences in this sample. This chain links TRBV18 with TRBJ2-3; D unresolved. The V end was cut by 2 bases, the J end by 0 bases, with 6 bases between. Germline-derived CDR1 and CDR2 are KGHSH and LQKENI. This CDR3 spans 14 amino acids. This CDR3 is CASSPAPSTDTQYF. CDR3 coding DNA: TGTGCCAGCTCACCAGCACCTAGCACAGATACGCAGTATTTT.

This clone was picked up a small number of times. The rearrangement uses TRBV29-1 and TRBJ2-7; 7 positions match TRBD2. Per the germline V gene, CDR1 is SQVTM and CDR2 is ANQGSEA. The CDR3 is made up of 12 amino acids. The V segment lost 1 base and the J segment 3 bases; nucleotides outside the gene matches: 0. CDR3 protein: CSVEAGGYEQYF. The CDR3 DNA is TGCAGCGTTGAAGCGGGAGGCTACGAGCAGTACTTC.

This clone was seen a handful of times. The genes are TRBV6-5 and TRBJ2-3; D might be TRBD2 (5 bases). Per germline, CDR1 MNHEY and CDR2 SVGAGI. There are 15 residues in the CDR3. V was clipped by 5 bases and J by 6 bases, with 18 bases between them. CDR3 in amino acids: CASSTRGIGPDTQYF. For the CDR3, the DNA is TGTGCCAGCAGTACCCGGGGAATCGGTCCCGATACGCAGTATTTT.